This TCR beta chain is drawn from a study of regulatory T cells in long-lasting Graves disease. Time point given: newly diagnosed GD, antithyroid drugs for less than 3 months. PBMC-extracted RNA yielded the TCR library. Arm-PCR of CDR3 regions with iRepertoire HTBI primers generated TCR beta libraries. TCRdb called the multiplex PCR reads again in MiXCR, with one record for every CDR3 protein. The sample carries hundreds of thousands of distinct CDR3 sequences, 16% recorded once. General study findings and limits: Under persistent disease, TRBV28, TRBJ1-2 and TRBJ2-5 were used preferentially. The small sample size may have reduced accuracy.

V lost 0 bases and J 0 bases, leaving 9 bases between the germline ends. The CDR3 is made up of 15 amino acids. Germline V gene lookup returns CDR1 SGHDT and CDR2 YYEEEE. This clonotype was counted ten times or more. Its antigen is currently unknown. These data also featured in a second study, about T cells in Graves' hyperthyroidism and ophthalmopathy.

The V gene is TRBV5-6, the J gene TRBJ1-1; D perhaps matches TRBD1 (6 bases). The specimen comprised peripheral blood mononuclear cells (PBMCs), sampled at new diagnosis, from a patient treated with antithyroid drugs. The sequence derives from a man aged 35 to 55 with Graves disease. The CDR3: CASSLGTAMNTEAFF. CDR3 nucleotide sequence: TGTGCCAGCAGCTTGGGGACAGCAATGAACACTGAAGCTTTCTTT. The whole variable domain, remainder taken from reference TRBV5-6 and TRBJ1-1, is DAGVTQSPTHLIKTRGQQVTLRCSPKSGHDTVSWYQQALGQGPQFIFQYYEEEERQRGNFPDRFSGHQFPNYSSELNVNALLLGDSALYLCASSLGTAMNTEAFFGQGTRLTVV.